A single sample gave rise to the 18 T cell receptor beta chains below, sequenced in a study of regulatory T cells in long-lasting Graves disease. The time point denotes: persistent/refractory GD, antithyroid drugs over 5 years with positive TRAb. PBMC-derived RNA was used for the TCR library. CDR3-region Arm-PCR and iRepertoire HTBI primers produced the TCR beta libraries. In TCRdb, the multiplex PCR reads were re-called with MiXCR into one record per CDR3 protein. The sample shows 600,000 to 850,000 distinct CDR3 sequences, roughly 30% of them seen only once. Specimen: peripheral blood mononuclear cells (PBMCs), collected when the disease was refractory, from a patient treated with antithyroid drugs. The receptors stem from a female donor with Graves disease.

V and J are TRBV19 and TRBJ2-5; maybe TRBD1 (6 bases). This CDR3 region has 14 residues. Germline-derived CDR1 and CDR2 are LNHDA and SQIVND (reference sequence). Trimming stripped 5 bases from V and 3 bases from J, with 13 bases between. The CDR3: CASSPGTPEETQYF. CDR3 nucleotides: TGTGCCAGTAGTCCCGGGACACCTGAAGAGACCCAGTACTTC.

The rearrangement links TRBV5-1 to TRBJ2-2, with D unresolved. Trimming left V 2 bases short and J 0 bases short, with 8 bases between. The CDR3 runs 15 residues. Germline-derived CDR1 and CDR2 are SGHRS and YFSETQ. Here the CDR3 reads CASSFQAPNTGELFF. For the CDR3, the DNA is TGCGCCAGCAGCTTCCAGGCCCCGAACACCGGGGAGCTGTTTTTT.

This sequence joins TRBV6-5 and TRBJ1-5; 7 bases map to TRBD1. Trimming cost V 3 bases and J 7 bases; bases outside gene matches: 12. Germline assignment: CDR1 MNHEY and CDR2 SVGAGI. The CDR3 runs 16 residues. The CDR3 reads CASSYSRQGGGQPQHF. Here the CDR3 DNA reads TGTGCCAGCAGTTATTCCCGACAGGGAGGAGGACAGCCCCAGCATTTT.

In nucleotides, the CDR3 is TGTGCCAGCAGTGACCCCGGGATCAACGAGCAGTACTTC. Protein sequence: CASSDPGINEQYF. The chain uses TRBV2 and TRBJ2-7; D may be TRBD2 (5 bases). The CDR3 length is 13 residues. V lost 3 bases and J lost 5, with 11 bases in between. The V gene's germline CDR1 is SNHLY and CDR2 FYNNEI.

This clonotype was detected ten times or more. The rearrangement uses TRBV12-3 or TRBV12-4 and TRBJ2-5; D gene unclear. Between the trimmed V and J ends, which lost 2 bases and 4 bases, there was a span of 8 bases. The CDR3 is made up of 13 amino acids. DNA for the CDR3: TGTGCCAGCAGTTTATGGGAAGGAGAGACCCAGTACTTC. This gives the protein CASSLWEGETQYF.

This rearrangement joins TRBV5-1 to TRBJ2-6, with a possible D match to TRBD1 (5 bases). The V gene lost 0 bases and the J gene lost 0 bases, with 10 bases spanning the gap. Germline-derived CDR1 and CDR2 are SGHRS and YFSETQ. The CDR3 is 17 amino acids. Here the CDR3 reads CASSLVDSSSGANVLTF. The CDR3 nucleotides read TGCGCCAGCAGCTTGGTCGACAGCAGCTCTGGGGCCAACGTCCTGACTTTC.

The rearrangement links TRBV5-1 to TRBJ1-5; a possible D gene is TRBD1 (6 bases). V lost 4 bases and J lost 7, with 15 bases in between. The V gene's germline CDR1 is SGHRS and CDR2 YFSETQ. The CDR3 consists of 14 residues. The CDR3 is CASSPGGQGQPQHF. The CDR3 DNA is TGCGCCAGCAGCCCTGGTGGGCAGGGGCAGCCCCAGCATTTT.

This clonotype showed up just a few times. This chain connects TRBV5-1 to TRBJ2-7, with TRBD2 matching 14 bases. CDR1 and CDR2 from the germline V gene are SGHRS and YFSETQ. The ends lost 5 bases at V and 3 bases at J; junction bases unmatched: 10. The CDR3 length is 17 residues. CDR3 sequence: CASSPGTSGSVGYEQYF. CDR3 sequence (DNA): TGCGCCAGCAGTCCCGGGACTAGCGGGAGCGTCGGCTACGAGCAGTACTTC.

Here the CDR3 reads CSAGQGGQPQHF. The CDR3 coding sequence is TGCAGTGCTGGACAGGGCGGTCAGCCCCAGCATTTT. The chain joins TRBV20-1 to TRBJ1-5; 8 positions agree with TRBD1. Germline values: CDR1 DFQATT, CDR2 SNEGSKA (reference sequence). V was clipped by 5 bases and J by 6 bases; unmatched bases: 3. The CDR3 is 12 residues long.

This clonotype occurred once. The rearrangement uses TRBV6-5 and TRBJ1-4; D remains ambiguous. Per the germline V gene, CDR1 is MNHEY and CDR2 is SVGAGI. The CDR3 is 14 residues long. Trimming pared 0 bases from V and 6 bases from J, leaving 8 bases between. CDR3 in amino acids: CASSYSGPDEKLFF. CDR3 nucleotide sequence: TGTGCCAGCAGTTACTCAGGGCCGGATGAAAAACTGTTTTTT.

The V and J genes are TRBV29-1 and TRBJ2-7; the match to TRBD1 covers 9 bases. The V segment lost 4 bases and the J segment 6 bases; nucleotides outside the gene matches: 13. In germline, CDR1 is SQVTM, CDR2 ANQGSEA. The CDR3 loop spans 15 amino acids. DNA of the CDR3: TGCAGCGTTGCCTCGAAATCGGGACAGGGAGCCGAGCAGTACTTC. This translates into CSVASKSGQGAEQYF.

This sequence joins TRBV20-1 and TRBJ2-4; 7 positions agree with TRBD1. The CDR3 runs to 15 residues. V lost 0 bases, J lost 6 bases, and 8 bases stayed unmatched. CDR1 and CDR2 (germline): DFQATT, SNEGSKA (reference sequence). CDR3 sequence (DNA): TGCAGTGCTAGAGATCAGGGGGTGGCCTTAAACATTCAGTACTTC. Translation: CSARDQGVALNIQYF.

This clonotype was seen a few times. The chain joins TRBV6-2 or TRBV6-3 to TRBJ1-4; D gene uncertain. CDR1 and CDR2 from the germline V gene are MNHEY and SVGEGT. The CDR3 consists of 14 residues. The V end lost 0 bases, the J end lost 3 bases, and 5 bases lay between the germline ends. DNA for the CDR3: TGTGCCAGCAGTTACTCATGGCCTAATGAAAAACTGTTTTTT. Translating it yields CASSYSWPNEKLFF.

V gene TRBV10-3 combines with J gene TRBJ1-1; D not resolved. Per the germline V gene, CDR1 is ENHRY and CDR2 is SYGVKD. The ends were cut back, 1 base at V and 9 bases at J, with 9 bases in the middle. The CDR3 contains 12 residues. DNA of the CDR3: TGTGCCATCAGTGAGTTTGAGGGAAAAGCTTTCTTT. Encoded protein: CAISEFEGKAFF.

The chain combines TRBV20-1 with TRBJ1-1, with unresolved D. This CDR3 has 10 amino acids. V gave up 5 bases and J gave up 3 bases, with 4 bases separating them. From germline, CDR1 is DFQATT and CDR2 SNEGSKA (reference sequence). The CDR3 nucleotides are TGCAGTGCTGAACACACTGAAGCTTTCTTT. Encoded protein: CSAEHTEAFF.

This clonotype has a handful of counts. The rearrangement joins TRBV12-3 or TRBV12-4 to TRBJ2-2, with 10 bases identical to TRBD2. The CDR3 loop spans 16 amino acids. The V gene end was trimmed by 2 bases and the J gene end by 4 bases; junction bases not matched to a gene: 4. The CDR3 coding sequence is TGTGCCAGCAGTTTACGCCTAGCGGGAGCCACCGGGGAGCTGTTTTTT. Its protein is CASSLRLAGATGELFF.

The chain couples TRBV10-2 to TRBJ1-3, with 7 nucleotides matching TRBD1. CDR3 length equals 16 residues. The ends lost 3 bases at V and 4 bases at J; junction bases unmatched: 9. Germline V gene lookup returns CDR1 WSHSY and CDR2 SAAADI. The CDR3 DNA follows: TGCGCCAGCAGTGAACCACCGACAGGGTCAGGAAACACCATATATTTT. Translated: CASSEPPTGSGNTIYF.

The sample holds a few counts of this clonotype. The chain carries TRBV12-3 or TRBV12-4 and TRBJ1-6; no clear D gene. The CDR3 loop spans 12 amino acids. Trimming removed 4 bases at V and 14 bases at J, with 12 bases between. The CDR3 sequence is CASSSDGVSLHF. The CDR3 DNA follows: TGTGCCAGCAGTTCGGACGGGGTATCCCTCCACTTT.